This TCR beta chain was captured in a study of CD8+ T cells in alopecia areata. Treatment indicated: oral pan-JAK inhibitor, 5-10 mg twice daily. Investigators isolated RNA and reverse transcribed it into cDNA to act as the sequencing template. TCRdb's table, derived via immunoSEQ multiplex PCR, lists solely in-frame clones and lacks some. The sample carries 150,000 to 250,000 clones, roughly 64% recorded once. The source of this sequence is a human donor with alopecia areata. The sample in question was CD4+ T cells sorted from blood, obtained at week 24, from a patient treated with tofacitinib.

CDR3 nucleotide sequence: TGTGCCAGCAGCGGTAATACAGGGGGAAGCGACGAGCAGTACTTC. This codes for CASSGNTGGSDEQYF. The chain recombines TRBV5-6 with TRBJ2-7; TRBD1 matches at 8 bases. The germline CDR1 and CDR2 sequences are SGHDT and YYEEEE. Trimming cost V 4 bases and J 5 bases; bases outside gene matches: 11. This CDR3 region has 15 residues.